Listed below are T cell receptor beta chains from one sample, sequenced in a study of T cell changes during pregnancy in multiple sclerosis. Profiled with immunoSEQ multiplex PCR; TCRdb holds only in-frame clones, not every one. The sample consists of about 34,000 clones, about 90% of them appearing once. The material was CD8+ T cells from peripheral blood mononuclear cells, obtained in the third trimester of pregnancy. Receptor source: a female donor with multiple sclerosis, enrolled in a pregnancy study. Each CDR3 is given with its conserved first and last residue. A D gene is named only where the DNA matches it firmly. Clone size is given for some rows only: seen once, a few or many times, or a class if the clone is expanded.

>TRBJ1-2|TRBV29-1|-|TRBD1
CSVDSDRVDYGYTF
TGCAGCGTGGATTCGGACAGGGTAGACTATGGCTACACCTTC
>TRBJ2-7|TRBV19|once|TRBD2
CASSIATSGYEQYF
TGTGCCAGTAGTATAGCAACTAGCGGATACGAGCAGTACTTC
>TRBJ1-1|TRBV7-6|once|-
CASSFSQGDTEAFF
TGTGCCAGCAGCTTTTCTCAGGGTGACACTGAAGCTTTCTTT
>TRBJ1-2|TRBV4-3|-|-
CASSQFQGIYGYTF
TGCGCCAGCAGCCAATTCCAGGGGATCTATGGCTACACCTTC
>TRBJ2-7|TRBV20-1|-|-
CSARTEYEQYF
TGCAGTGCTAGAACAGAGTACGAGCAGTACTTC
>TRBJ1-5|TRBV2|-|-
CASGSGVSQHF
TGTGCCAGCGGATCAGGGGTGTCCCAGCATTTT
>TRBJ1-1|TRBV7-9|-|TRBD1
CASSSRTGADTEAFF
TGTGCCAGCAGCTCCCGGACAGGGGCAGACACTGAAGCTTTCTTT
>TRBJ2-1|TRBV4-1|-|-
CASSPQGSYNEQFF
TGCGCCAGCAGCCCTCAGGGGTCCTACAATGAGCAGTTCTTC
>TRBJ1-5|TRBV4-1|-|TRBD1
CASSHRTGEDQPQHF
TGCGCCAGCAGCCATCGGACAGGGGAAGATCAGCCCCAGCATTTT
>TRBJ2-7|TRBV6-6|once|TRBD1
CASRRQGMPLSYEQYF
TGTGCCAGCAGAAGACAGGGGATGCCCCTCTCCTACGAGCAGTACTTC
>TRBJ2-7|TRBV4-3|-|-
CASSQDRRGPLSYEQYF
TGCGCCAGCAGCCAAGATAGGAGGGGGCCCCTCTCCTACGAGCAGTACTTC
>TRBJ2-1|TRBV9|-|TRBD2
CASSVGAGGPREQFF
TGTGCCAGCAGCGTCGGAGCGGGGGGGCCTCGGGAGCAGTTCTTC
>TRBJ2-7|TRBV5-4|-|-
CASSLRVARGPSEQYF
TGTGCCAGCAGCTTGCGGGTCGCGCGGGGGCCTAGCGAGCAGTACTTC
>TRBJ1-1|TRBV14|medium-sized|-
CASRQVMNTEAFF
TGTGCCAGCAGACAGGTTATGAACACTGAAGCTTTCTTT
>TRBJ1-1|TRBV19|-|-
CASSIRAGALEAFF
TGTGCCAGTAGTATTCGGGCAGGGGCCCTTGAAGCTTTCTTT
>TRBJ2-7|TRBV4-1|-|-
CASSRVLGNEQYF
TGCGCCAGCAGCCGGGTATTGGGCAACGAGCAGTACTTC
>TRBJ1-3|TRBV5-6|-|TRBD1
CASSLAGGTEYSGNTIYF
TGTGCCAGCAGCTTGGCCGGTGGGACAGAGTACTCTGGAAACACCATATATTTT
>TRBJ1-1|TRBV5-1|few|-
CASSLIRDTEAFF
TGCGCCAGCAGCCTAATACGGGACACTGAAGCTTTCTTT
>TRBJ1-2|TRBV27|once|TRBD1
CASSLRRQGNYGYTF
TGTGCCAGCAGTTTAAGGAGACAGGGGAACTATGGCTACACCTTC
>TRBJ2-1|TRBV19|-|-
CASSIDRSRTAQNEQFF
TGTGCCAGTAGTATAGATCGTTCCCGGACAGCACAGAATGAGCAGTTCTTC
>TRBJ1-2|TRBV4-1|-|-
CASSQDQWGGLYGYTF
TGCGCCAGCAGCCAAGATCAATGGGGGGGGCTCTATGGCTACACCTTC
>TRBJ1-2|TRBV5-5|-|-
CASMLGAGTYGYTF
TGTGCCAGCATGCTCGGGGCAGGGACATATGGCTACACCTTC
>TRBJ1-1|TRBV5-6|-|-
CASSLRGRVTGEAFF
TGTGCCAGCAGCTTAAGGGGTAGGGTTACGGGTGAAGCTTTCTTT
>TRBJ1-5|TRBV7-2|once|-
CASSWDTHQPQHF
TGTGCCAGCAGCTGGGACACTCATCAGCCCCAGCATTTT
>TRBJ2-7|TRBV4-2|-|-
CASSQESGSSYEQYF
TGTGCCAGCAGCCAAGAGAGTGGTAGCTCCTACGAGCAGTACTTC
>TRBJ1-1|TRBV14|-|TRBD1
CASSPRDRAFEAFF
TGTGCCAGCAGCCCCCGGGACAGGGCATTTGAAGCTTTCTTT
>TRBJ1-5|TRBV19|-|-
CASTIVGGGNQPQHF
TGTGCCAGTACCATCGTGGGGGGAGGCAATCAGCCCCAGCATTTT
>TRBJ1-4|TRBV6-5|-|-
CASSYTPGGEKLFF
TGTGCCAGCAGTTACACCCCGGGGGGTGAAAAACTGTTTTTT
>TRBJ1-2|TRBV9|-|TRBD1
CASSPSGQLEYGYTF
TGTGCCAGCAGCCCCTCGGGACAGTTGGAATATGGCTACACCTTC
>TRBJ2-3|TRBV13|once|-
CASSARLRDTQYF
TGTGCCAGCAGCGCCCGACTGAGAGATACGCAGTATTTT
>TRBJ1-5|TRBV7-9|-|-
CASSPPGQPQHF
TGTGCCAGCAGCCCCCCAGGGCAGCCCCAGCATTTT
>TRBJ1-3|TRBV9|-|-
CASTPSGGSGNTIYF
TGTGCCAGCACCCCCTCGGGGGGCTCTGGAAACACCATATATTTT
>TRBJ2-5|TRBV9|-|TRBD1
CASSGGQSGETQYF
TGTGCCAGCAGCGGGGGACAGTCGGGCGAGACCCAGTACTTC
>TRBJ2-1|TRBV7-6|-|-
CASSLKGGHNEQFF
TGTGCCAGCAGCCTCAAGGGGGGGCACAATGAGCAGTTCTTC
>TRBJ2-2|TRBV4-3|-|-
CASNPTSLDRAGELFF
TGCGCCAGCAACCCGACTAGTTTGGATCGCGCCGGGGAGCTGTTTTTT
>TRBJ1-3|TRBV6-5|-|TRBD1
CASSPTGSGNTIYF
TGTGCCAGCAGCCCGACAGGGTCTGGAAACACCATATATTTT
>TRBJ2-7|TRBV7-8|-|-
CASSLDIAGGNEQYF
TGTGCCAGCAGCTTAGACATCGCTGGAGGAAACGAGCAGTACTTC
>TRBJ2-2|TRBV4-3|medium-sized|TRBD2
CASSQDPPGGQTGELFF
TGCGCCAGCAGCCAAGATCCGCCGGGGGGGCAGACCGGGGAGCTGTTTTTT
>TRBJ2-5|TRBV9|once|-
CASSPGTEAREVDETQYF
TGTGCCAGCAGCCCAGGGACGGAGGCCAGGGAGGTTGATGAGACCCAGTACTTC
>TRBJ2-3|TRBV13|-|TRBD2
CASSSLAGGTNTQYF
TGTGCCAGCAGCTCACTAGCGGGGGGAACGAATACGCAGTATTTT
>TRBJ1-1|TRBV21-1|-|-
CASQGAIGGRIQKYTEAFF
TGTGCCAGCCAAGGGGCTATCGGGGGGCGCATTCAGAAATACACTGAAGCTTTCTTT